These 22 T cell receptor beta chains share one sample of origin, sequenced in a study of T cell repertoires in cytomegalovirus infection. For these receptors, no antigen is known. TCRdb reprocessed the reads with MiXCR, giving one entry per CDR3 protein. Of about 890,000 distinct CDR3 sequences in the sample, under 40% were seen once. This sample comprised cultured CD8+ T cells from PBMCs, obtained from culture after CMV antigen stimulation. These receptors all stem from a human donor in good health (CMV status not recorded). Some clones in this sample may be carry-over from other donors' samples.

V gene TRBV6-5 combines with J gene TRBJ2-7, with TRBD2 identical over 7 bases. The germline V gene encodes CDR1 MNHEY and CDR2 SVGAGI. J was trimmed by 2 bases and V by 2 bases; bases with no gene match: 6. The CDR3 is made up of 15 amino acids. The CDR3 DNA reads as TGTGCCAGCAGTTACGGCCGGGAGGTTCCCTACGAGCAGTACGTC. It is translated as CASSYGREVPYEQYV.

The chain couples TRBV28 to TRBJ1-2; tentative D call: TRBD1 (6 bases). The V end was cut by 5 bases, the J end by 1 base, with 26 bases between. Germline V lookup: CDR1 MDHEN, CDR2 SYDVKM. The CDR3 contains 19 residues. In nucleotides, the CDR3 is TGTGCCAGCAGTGCAGGGGAAGCAGGGCTAGGGTGGCGTAACTATGGCTACACCTTC. The encoded protein is CASSAGEAGLGWRNYGYTF.

This clonotype turned up a few times. The genes are TRBV7-2 and TRBJ2-1; TRBD1 is a possible D gene (6 bases). Looked up from germline, CDR1 is SGHTA and CDR2 is FQGNSA. The CDR3 loop spans 17 amino acids. V shed 5 bases and J shed 0 bases, with 17 bases lying between them. CDR3 residues: CASSPVGQGSSYNEQFF. The CDR3 region has the DNA TGTGCCAGCAGCCCTGTGGGTCAGGGGAGCTCCTACAATGAGCAGTTCTTC.

The rearrangement uses TRBV7-8 and TRBJ2-7, with 7 nucleotides matching TRBD2. This CDR3 is built from 16 residues. Germline-derived CDR1 and CDR2 are SGHVS and FQNEAQ. Unmatched junction bases numbered 10, after V lost 5 bases and J lost 0 bases. In DNA, the CDR3 is TGTGCCAGCAGCCCAGCGGGGACGCAGAGCTCCTACGAGCAGTACTTC. Protein: CASSPAGTQSSYEQYF.

V and J are TRBV27 and TRBJ1-6, with 8 bases fitting TRBD1. This CDR3 contains 15 residues. From germline, CDR1 is MNHEY and CDR2 SMNVEV (reference sequence). The J segment lost 9 bases and the V segment lost 2 bases, leaving 6 bases of the junction unmatched. The CDR3 is CASSLTGGGGSPLHF. The CDR3 nucleotides read TGTGCCAGCAGTTTAACAGGGGGGGGTGGTTCACCCCTCCACTTT.

There are a few counts of this clonotype. The V gene is TRBV6-5, the J gene TRBJ1-1; no clear D. V was cut by 7 bases and J by 1 base, with 13 bases left in between. This CDR3 comprises 14 residues. The germline gives CDR1 MNHEY, CDR2 SVGAGI. This CDR3 reads CASTLRGRNTEAFF. The CDR3 coding sequence is TGTGCCAGCACCTTAAGAGGCAGGAACACTGAAGCTTTCTTT.

The table lists this clonotype with many counts. The chain is built from TRBV12-3 or TRBV12-4 and TRBJ1-2; D is uncertain. The length of the CDR3 is 12 residues. Trimming cost V 2 bases and J 9 bases, with 10 bases left between them. CDR3 coding DNA: TGTGCCAGCAGTTTAATATCAACCAGCTACACCTTC. Protein: CASSLISTSYTF.

This chain uses TRBV6-5 with TRBJ2-7; D uncertain. The CDR3 spans 15 residues. Per germline, CDR1 MNHEY and CDR2 SVGAGI. The germline V and J ends were trimmed by 5 bases and 2 bases, with 16 bases remaining between them. This chain's CDR3 is CASSPERHGAYEQYV. The CDR3 DNA reads as TGTGCCAGCAGTCCCGAAAGACATGGGGCCTACGAGCAGTACGTC.

In its sample, this clonotype was seen a few times. The chain carries TRBV19 and TRBJ1-1; D gene uncertain. Trimming stripped 3 bases from V and 5 bases from J, with 13 bases between. This CDR3 comprises 14 residues. The germline V gene encodes CDR1 LNHDA and CDR2 SQIVND (reference sequence). CDR3 sequence (DNA): TGTGCCAGTAGTATGGAAGGAATAGGGACTGAAGCTTTCTTT. This gives the protein CASSMEGIGTEAFF.

This chain joins TRBV27 and TRBJ2-7; TRBD1 is a possible D gene (5 bases). The V gene lost 6 bases and the J gene lost 2 bases, with 11 bases spanning the gap. This CDR3 contains 13 residues. Germline-derived CDR1 and CDR2 are MNHEY and SMNVEV (reference sequence). The CDR3 DNA is TGTGCCAGCAGCAAGACAGTAACCTACGAGCAGTACTTC. Translated, it gives CASSKTVTYEQYF.

This chain joins TRBV5-1 and TRBJ2-3, with 9 nucleotides matching TRBD2. J lost 0 bases, V lost 2 bases, and 13 bases had no gene match. The CDR3 sequence is 19 residues long. CDR1 and CDR2 (germline): SGHRS, YFSETQ. CDR3 nucleotide sequence: TGCGCCAGCAGCTTAACGCGACCTATAGCGGGGGTTAGCACAGATACGCAGTATTTT. It is translated as CASSLTRPIAGVSTDTQYF.

Only a few counts were recorded for this clonotype. The chain couples TRBV3-1 to TRBJ2-2, with 7 nucleotides matching TRBD2. V was pared by 4 bases and J by 7 bases, with 0 bases of the junction left unmatched. This CDR3 is built from 12 residues. Looked up from germline, CDR1 is LGHDT and CDR2 is YNNKEL (reference sequence). The CDR3 sequence: CASSRGGGELFF. CDR3 nucleotide sequence: TGTGCCAGCAGCCGGGGGGGCGGGGAGCTGTTTTTT. Complete variable domain (other parts from reference TRBV3-1 and TRBJ2-2): DTAVSQTPKYLVTQMGNDKSIKCEQNLGHDTMYWYKQDSKKFLKIMFSYNNKELIINETVPNRFSPKSPDKAHLNLHINSLELGDSAVYFCASSRGGGELFFGEGSRLTVL.

This clonotype was counted between two and nine times. The V gene is TRBV27, the J gene TRBJ2-3, with TRBD2 matching 12 bases. This CDR3 has 15 amino acids. The trim removed 8 bases at V and 2 bases at J, leaving 5 bases unmatched. Germline-derived CDR1 and CDR2 are MNHEY and SMNVEV (reference sequence). In DNA form, the CDR3 reads TGTGCCAGCCGGCGGACTAGCGGGGTCACAGATACGCAGTATTTT. Translating it yields CASRRTSGVTDTQYF.

This clonotype showed up just a few times. The chain recombines TRBV7-8 with TRBJ2-3; D is perhaps TRBD2 (5 bases). The V gene lost 0 bases and the J gene lost 4 bases, with 14 bases spanning the gap. CDR3 length: 16 residues. Germline V lookup: CDR1 SGHVS, CDR2 FQNEAQ. CDR3 loop: CASSLAVFLAADTQYF. CDR3 bases: TGTGCCAGCAGCTTAGCTGTATTTCTAGCCGCAGATACGCAGTATTTT.

To note about this clonotype: One end of the junction varies from germline; a read error may be responsible. The chain carries TRBV7-6 and TRBJ2-3; D gene ambiguous. The CDR3 loop spans 18 amino acids. Germline CDR1 and CDR2: SGHVS and FNYEAQ. DNA of the CDR3: TGTGCCAGAAGCTTAGCTCCCCTCGTTTCCACAAGAACAGATACGCAGTATTTT. The encoded protein is CARSLAPLVSTRTDTQYF.

This chain joins TRBV5-6 and TRBJ2-6; D possibly corresponds to TRBD1 (5 bases). Germline V gene lookup returns CDR1 SGHDT and CDR2 YYEEEE. CDR3 length: 17 residues. V was shortened by 5 bases and J by 0 bases, with 15 bases between the two germline ends. Written as DNA, the CDR3 is TGTGCCAGCAGGGCGCCGGCAGGGCACTCTGGGGCCAACGTCCTGACTTTC. Translating gives CASRAPAGHSGANVLTF.

This clonotype was recorded at least ten times. The rearrangement uses TRBV7-2 and TRBJ2-1; 7 bases align to TRBD1. Unmatched junction bases numbered 4, after V lost 1 base and J lost 7 bases. Germline V gene lookup returns CDR1 SGHTA and CDR2 FQGNSA. This CDR3 is built from 14 residues. CDR3 amino acids: CASSLEGGENEQFF. The CDR3 DNA reads TGTGCCAGCAGCTTAGAAGGGGGCGAAAATGAGCAGTTCTTC.

The table lists this clonotype with a count of one. This sequence joins TRBV5-6 and TRBJ1-5, with 10 bases matching TRBD1. The CDR3 contains 18 residues. Trimming at V came to 1 base and at J to 7 bases, leaving 14 bases not matched to a gene. Germline V gene sequence: CDR1 SGHDT, CDR2 YYEEEE. The CDR3 DNA is TGTGCCAGCAGCTTGCATGGTCGGTCCGGGACAGGGGACCAGCCCCAGCATTTT. This gives the protein CASSLHGRSGTGDQPQHF.

About this clonotype itself: A read error may account for a junction end that differs from germline. The chain uses TRBV7-6 and TRBJ1-2; 7 bases line up with TRBD1. CDR3 length equals 14 residues. Germline V gene lookup returns CDR1 SGHVS and CDR2 FNYEAQ. CDR3 in DNA: TGTGCCGGCAGTACGGGACAGCAAGTCTATGGCTACACCTTC. This encodes CAGSTGQQVYGYTF. The full variable domain, its missing parts supplied by reference TRBV7-6 and TRBJ1-2, is GAGVSQSPRYKVTKRGQDVALRCDPISGHVSLYWYRQALGQGPEFLTYFNYEAQQDKSGLPNDRFSAERPEGSISTLTIQRTEQRDSAMYRCAGSTGQQVYGYTFGSGTRLTVV.

This clonotype was seen only a few times. The chain has TRBV9 and TRBJ2-5; D possibly uses TRBD1 or TRBD2 (5 bases each). Per the germline V gene, CDR1 is SGDLS and CDR2 is YYNGEE. V was pared by 3 bases and J by 2 bases, with 20 bases between. The CDR3 is 17 amino acids. CDR3 in amino acids: CASSATRVGERQETQYF. CDR3 DNA sequence: TGTGCCAGCAGCGCGACTCGCGTGGGGGAGAGACAAGAGACCCAGTACTTC.

With respect to this clonotype: A single base separates this from a much larger clone, so it may be a read error. The genes are TRBV7-2 and TRBJ2-5; 11 bases fit TRBD2. This CDR3 contains 15 residues. The germline V gene encodes CDR1 SGHTA and CDR2 FQGNSA. This CDR3 reads CAISLAGGYQETQYF. CDR3 sequence (DNA): TGTGCCATCAGCTTAGCGGGGGGGTACCAAGAGACCCAGTACTTC.

This clonotype turned up a few times. The V call is TRBV6-4, the J call TRBJ1-2; 7 nucleotides line up with TRBD1. Germline assignment: CDR1 MRHNA and CDR2 SNTAGT. J lost 5 bases, V lost 4 bases, and 4 bases had no gene match. The CDR3 contains 13 residues. CDR3 DNA: TGTGCCAGCAGTGGACAGGGTTCATATGGCTACACCTTC. This gives the protein CASSGQGSYGYTF.